The text below deals with one T cell receptor beta chain. Method: immunoSEQ multiplex PCR; TCRdb's copy keeps in-frame clones and lacks some. The table has 650,000 to 950,000 clones, 80% to 90% seen once. The data are from a study of shared T cell receptors in the human thymus. The CDR3 has 12 amino acids. V was cut by 6 bases and J by 3 bases, with 8 bases left in between. CDR1 is MNHEY and CDR2 is SVGAGI in the germline V gene. This sample also belongs to another study, concerning human thymus T cells.

This receptor was taken from a girl under three years old with a congenital heart defect. Input material: thymocytes. This chain connects TRBV6-5 to TRBJ1-1; the D is unclear. The CDR3 nucleotides read TGTGCCAGCAGCGGAGTGTACACTGAAGCTTTCTTT. It translates to CASSGVYTEAFF.